This T cell receptor (beta chain) was recorded in a study of T cell responses to AZD1222 COVID-19 vaccine. The V and J ends lost 4 bases and 3 bases respectively, with 14 bases between them. Germline lookup yields CDR1 SGDLS and CDR2 YYNGEE. This CDR3 contains 15 residues. On this clone itself: The antigen remains undetermined.

Generated by immunoSEQ multiplex PCR, the TCRdb table keeps only in-frame clones and is missing some. The sample carries over 90,000 clones, 88% recorded once. Points from the study as a whole: Of the AZD1222 recipients, only 6 or 7 were seropositive at baseline. Of spike-specific TCRs, nearly half reportedly target regions left unmutated in variants. Repertoire samples came only from after the peak T cell response. There were vaccine-associated CD4 TCRs across spike, dominant at 160-218 and 743-854.

This sequence joins TRBV9 and TRBJ2-1; the D gene is possibly TRBD1 (5 bases). Sample: peripheral blood, taken on day 0 of AZD1222 vaccination. The clonotype was recovered from an adult in good health. CDR3: CASSSYLDNYNEQFF. The CDR3, as DNA: TGTGCCAGCAGCTCCTACCTGGACAACTACAATGAGCAGTTCTTC.